This T cell receptor (beta chain) was observed in a study of blood T cell repertoires in COVID-19. The wider study: Material from acute and convalescent COVID-19 was sourced from the United States, Italy and Spain. T cells, B-cell-depleted T cells, or PBMCs provided the cDNA or gDNA that served as material.

Authors' methods: Reference gene primer amplification gave estimated nucleated cell counts. This table comes from immunoSEQ multiplex PCR, and its TCRdb copy is limited to in-frame clones, with some not included. V and J calls and clone size are as listed in that table; D and trimming were resolved from the DNA. The table records some 280,000 clones, approximately 90% of them present only once. This clone was seen a single time. This CDR3 contains 13 residues. The ends lost 5 bases at V and 7 bases at J; junction bases unmatched: 4. CDR1 is LGHDT and CDR2 is YNNKEL in the germline V gene (reference sequence).

The genes are TRBV3-1 (or the pseudogene TRBV3-2) and TRBJ2-1; 8 positions agree with TRBD1. Specimen: peripheral blood. The source is a woman in her twenties or thirties with active or convalescent COVID-19. This CDR3 reads CASSLRQGNEQFF. In nucleotides, the CDR3 is TGTGCCAGCAGCTTAAGACAGGGGAATGAGCAGTTCTTC.